The next 27 T cell receptor beta chains were all read from a single sample in a study of cytomegalovirus exposure and HLA in healthy donors. Vbeta (60) and Jbeta (13) primers were used in the PCR. Using immunoSEQ multiplex PCR, the repertoire was profiled, and TCRdb retains in-frame clones only, with some absent. Of 70,000 to 90,000 clones listed, about four fifths were seen once; the top ten hold around 4.3%. Sample: PBMCs. These receptors all come from a man between 60 and 75 years old in good health and CMV-seronegative.

The rearrangement links TRBV6-6 to TRBJ1-2, with 8 positions matching TRBD1. Germline CDR1 is MNHNY and CDR2 is SVGAGI (reference sequence). V lost 2 bases and J lost 2; bases outside the gene matches: 4. The length of the CDR3 is 15 residues. CDR3 DNA sequence: TGTGCCAGCAGTTACACCGGGACAGGCAACTATGGCTACACCTTC. It yields the protein CASSYTGTGNYGYTF.

V usage is TRBV18 and J usage is TRBJ2-7, with D perhaps matching TRBD2 (6 bases). The germline V and J ends were trimmed by 6 bases and 1 base, with 19 bases remaining between them. Per germline, CDR1 KGHSH and CDR2 LQKENI. The CDR3 contains 16 residues. The chain's CDR3 is CASSFPGGGTSYEQYF. The CDR3 DNA is TGTGCCAGCTCCTTCCCTGGTGGAGGGACTTCCTACGAGCAGTACTTC.

The chain has TRBV9 and TRBJ1-2; D may be TRBD1 (6 bases). Trimming stripped 2 bases from V and 5 bases from J, with 16 bases between. The length of the CDR3 is 15 residues. Germline-derived CDR1 and CDR2 are SGDLS and YYNGEE. CDR3 sequence (DNA): TGTGCCAGCAGCGTTACAGGGAACCTGGAGTATGGCTACACCTTC. Protein: CASSVTGNLEYGYTF.

The chain carries TRBV7-8 and TRBJ2-3, with TRBD1 as a possible D gene (5 bases). The CDR3 is 15 residues long. Germline values: CDR1 SGHVS, CDR2 FQNEAQ. V lost 5 bases to trimming and J lost 2 bases, with 14 bases between them. The CDR3 DNA sequence: TGTGCCAGCAGCCCCAGGGAAGGTTCCACAGATACGCAGTATTTT. It codes for CASSPREGSTDTQYF.

The V call is TRBV9, the J call TRBJ2-5; 8 bases are a match to TRBD1. V lost 4 bases to trimming and J lost 5 bases; unmatched junction nucleotides: 10. The CDR3 consists of 15 residues. Germline loops: CDR1 SGDLS, CDR2 YYNGEE. The CDR3 sequence: CASSLRTGQGETQYF. The CDR3 DNA reads as TGTGCCAGCAGCCTCCGGACAGGGCAGGGTGAGACCCAGTACTTC.

The chain couples TRBV19 to TRBJ1-1, with 7 bases fitting TRBD1. J was trimmed by 1 base and V by 7 bases; bases with no gene match: 3. Germline V gene data show CDR1 as LNHDA and CDR2 as SQIVND (reference sequence). The CDR3 covers 13 residues. CDR3 DNA sequence: TGTGCCAGTACCGGGACAGCGAACACTGAAGCTTTCTTT. Translation gives CASTGTANTEAFF.

The chain employs TRBV30 and TRBJ2-6, with a possible D match to TRBD1 (5 bases). CDR1 is GTSNPN, CDR2 SVGIG, per germline (reference sequence). The CDR3 has 14 amino acids. V lost 6 bases and J lost 1, with 10 bases in between. The CDR3 region has the DNA TGTGCCTGCGGCAGGGATTCTGGGGCCAACGTCCTGACTTTC. Protein product: CACGRDSGANVLTF.

This clone was observed a few times. The V call is TRBV19, the J call TRBJ2-7, with 7 bases identical to TRBD1. After removal of 4 bases from V and 4 bases from J, the junction contained 4 bases not matched to a gene. Germline CDR1 is LNHDA and CDR2 is SQIVND (reference sequence). The CDR3 consists of 13 residues. This chain's CDR3 is CASSRQGEYEQYF. DNA for the CDR3: TGTGCCAGTAGTAGGCAGGGGGAATACGAGCAGTACTTC. The full variable domain, its missing parts supplied by reference TRBV19 and TRBJ2-7, is DGGITQSPKYLFRKEGQNVTLSCEQNLNHDAMYWYRQDPGQGLRLIYYSQIVNDFQKGDIAEGYSVSREKKESFPLTVTSAQKNPTAFYLCASSRQGEYEQYFGPGTRLTVT.

The chain has TRBV7-9 and TRBJ1-2; 7 positions agree with TRBD1. This CDR3 contains 16 residues. Germline values: CDR1 SEHNR, CDR2 FQNEAQ (reference sequence). V trimming: 2 bases; J trimming: 3 bases; junction bases outside the gene matches: 9. This CDR3 is CASSLSFRGIDYGYTF. The CDR3 nucleotides are TGTGCCAGCAGCTTATCCTTCAGGGGGATTGACTATGGCTACACCTTC.

This clone occurred once. The chain has TRBV4-1 and TRBJ1-3, with 9 bases lining up with TRBD1. The CDR3 loop spans 18 amino acids. Germline V lookup: CDR1 MGHRA, CDR2 YSYEKL. After removal of 5 bases from V and 2 bases from J, the junction contained 13 bases not matched to a gene. The CDR3 DNA is TGCGCCAGCAGCGGTCGTACCGGGACAGGGTTTGCTGGAAACACCATATATTTT. Encoded protein: CASSGRTGTGFAGNTIYF.

The rearrangement links TRBV7-3 to TRBJ1-5; D is possibly TRBD1 (6 bases). V was trimmed by 8 bases and J by 6 bases, leaving 20 bases between them. The germline CDR1 and CDR2 sequences are SGHTA and FQGTGA. The CDR3 loop spans 15 amino acids. The CDR3 reads CASPGEGRVRQPQHF. CDR3 bases: TGTGCCAGCCCAGGGGAGGGGCGGGTTCGTCAGCCCCAGCATTTT.

The J gene is TRBJ1-1, the V gene TRBV10-1; possible D gene TRBD1, 6 bases. This CDR3 spans 14 amino acids. Germline lookup yields CDR1 WNHNN and CDR2 SYGVQD (reference sequence). Trimming removed 6 bases at V and 7 bases at J, with 18 bases between. The CDR3 DNA sequence: TGCGCCAGCAGCCTGGACAGACGTGGCAGTGAAGCTTTCTTT. Translated: CASSLDRRGSEAFF.

This clone has only a few counts. The V gene is TRBV2, the J gene TRBJ2-7, with 7 bases aligning to TRBD1. The CDR3 runs to 17 residues. V lost 0 bases, J lost 4 bases, and 12 bases stayed unmatched. The germline V gene encodes CDR1 SNHLY and CDR2 FYNNEI. As DNA, the CDR3 is TGTGCCAGCAGTGAAGCAGGGGGCACCACGACGTTATACGAGCAGTACTTC. It encodes CASSEAGGTTTLYEQYF.

The V call is TRBV10-1, the J call TRBJ2-3; 13 positions agree with TRBD2. Germline CDR1 is WNHNN and CDR2 is SYGVQD (reference sequence). V shed 0 bases and J 7 bases; nucleotides not matched to a gene: 1. The CDR3 extends over 15 amino acids. CDR3 loop: CASSESGLAGNTQYF. DNA of the CDR3: TGCGCCAGCAGTGAGTCGGGACTAGCGGGGAATACGCAGTATTTT.

The chain's CDR3 is CASSYSGTGDLDEQFF. The CDR3 DNA reads TGTGCCAGCAGTTACTCCGGGACAGGGGATCTAGATGAGCAGTTCTTC. This chain uses TRBV6-5 with TRBJ2-1; 10 nucleotides line up with TRBD1. V was clipped by 0 bases and J by 8 bases; unmatched bases: 7. The CDR3 covers 16 residues. Germline CDR1 and CDR2: MNHEY and SVGAGI.

The rearrangement links TRBV2 to TRBJ1-4; a possible D gene is TRBD1 (6 bases). The CDR3 loop spans 15 amino acids. Germline V CDR1 and CDR2: SNHLY, FYNNEI. V gave up 7 bases and J gave up 3 bases, with 15 bases separating them. CDR3 coding DNA: TGTGCCAGCAAGGGGGTGGACAGCTCTAATGAAAAACTGTTTTTT. Translating it yields CASKGVDSSNEKLFF.

This chain links TRBV11-2 with TRBJ2-6; 11 bases agree with TRBD1. CDR3 length: 19 residues. V lost 5 bases to trimming and J lost 2 bases; unmatched junction nucleotides: 11. Germline lookup yields CDR1 SGHAT and CDR2 FQNNGV. This chain's CDR3 is CASSTWPRDRGAGANVLTF. The CDR3 DNA reads TGTGCCAGCAGCACGTGGCCAAGGGACAGGGGGGCTGGGGCCAACGTCCTGACTTTC.

The chain couples TRBV5-1 to TRBJ2-7, with TRBD1 matching 9 bases. The J segment lost 0 bases and the V segment lost 5 bases, leaving 6 bases of the junction unmatched. Germline loops: CDR1 SGHRS, CDR2 YFSETQ. This CDR3 has 15 residues. CDR3 sequence (DNA): TGCGCCAGCAGACCCGGGGACAGGGCCTCCTACGAGCAGTACTTC. This codes for CASRPGDRASYEQYF.

The chain has TRBV6-1 and TRBJ2-4, with 7 bases matching TRBD1. The trim removed 8 bases at V and 7 bases at J, leaving 8 bases unmatched. Germline V CDR1 and CDR2: MNHNS, SASEGT. The CDR3 has 13 residues. The DNA for the CDR3 is TGTGCCAGCGGGACAGCCGGTAACAACATTCAGTACTTC. Protein: CASGTAGNNIQYF.

The J gene is TRBJ2-1, the V gene TRBV2, with D maybe TRBD2 (5 bases). Germline V gene lookup returns CDR1 SNHLY and CDR2 FYNNEI. There are 15 residues in the CDR3. V dropped 2 bases and J dropped 7 bases, with 15 bases sitting between them. CDR3 in amino acids: CASSESTTGWNEQFF. In nucleotides, the CDR3 is TGTGCCAGCAGTGAATCGACTACGGGGTGGAATGAGCAGTTCTTC.

This clone came up a few times. The chain uses TRBV6-1 and TRBJ2-2; tentative D call: TRBD2 (6 bases). CDR3 length: 15 residues. CDR1 and CDR2 (germline): MNHNS, SASEGT. V lost 6 bases to trimming and J lost 6 bases, with 17 bases between them. This CDR3 is CASRDGGTDSGELFF. The CDR3 region has the DNA TGTGCCAGCAGGGACGGGGGTACGGACTCCGGGGAGCTGTTTTTT.

This CDR3 reads CASGQGHGYTF. CDR3 DNA: TGTGCCTCGGGACAGGGACATGGCTACACCTTC. This chain uses TRBV30 with TRBJ1-2; TRBD1 aligns across 9 bases. Germline trimming cut 7 bases from V and 6 bases from J; bases unmatched to any gene: 3. This CDR3 has 11 amino acids. The germline CDR1 and CDR2 sequences are GTSNPN and SVGIG (reference sequence).

The sample holds one count of this clone. The chain links TRBV10-1 to TRBJ1-2, with D possibly TRBD1 on 5 matching bases. This CDR3 contains 14 residues. Per germline, CDR1 WNHNN and CDR2 SYGVQD (reference sequence). Trimming cost V 6 bases and J 3 bases, with 14 bases left between them. DNA of the CDR3: TGCGCCAGCAGCCGTTTGACAGCATACTATGGCTACACCTTC. Its translation: CASSRLTAYYGYTF.

This chain connects TRBV27 to TRBJ2-7, with TRBD2 matching over 7 bases. Trimming took 0 bases from V and 3 from J; bases not matched to a gene: 2. The CDR3 contains 14 residues. The germline CDR1 and CDR2 sequences are MNHEY and SMNVEV (reference sequence). CDR3 sequence: CASSLSPSGYEQYF. The CDR3 DNA sequence: TGTGCCAGCAGTTTATCGCCTAGCGGCTACGAGCAGTACTTC.

V usage is TRBV6-4 and J usage is TRBJ2-1, with a possible D match to TRBD2 (6 bases). The length of the CDR3 is 11 residues. The germline V and J ends were trimmed by 4 bases and 9 bases, with 7 bases remaining between them. The germline CDR1 and CDR2 sequences are MRHNA and SNTAGT. Written as DNA, the CDR3 is TGTGCCAGCAGTGGCGGGACTGAGCAGTTCTTC. Its translation: CASSGGTEQFF.

The chain is built from TRBV10-3 and TRBJ1-2, with a tentative D call TRBD1 (6 bases). V lost 5 bases and J 4 bases, leaving 14 bases between the germline ends. The germline gives CDR1 ENHRY, CDR2 SYGVKD. This CDR3 is 14 amino acids long. The CDR3 DNA reads as TGTGCCATCAGTTCGGGGGGGCGCGGCTATGGCTACACCTTC. It translates to CAISSGGRGYGYTF.

The chain recombines TRBV15 with TRBJ1-2; 8 bases line up with TRBD1. The CDR3 covers 16 residues. After removal of 0 bases from V and 7 bases from J, the junction contained 10 bases not matched to a gene. Germline CDR1 and CDR2: LNHNV and YYDKDF (reference sequence). CDR3 sequence (DNA): TGTGCCACCAGCAGAGATGGGTGGGACAGGCCTCTTGGCTACACCTTC. This translates into CATSRDGWDRPLGYTF. The whole variable domain, filled in from reference TRBV15 and TRBJ1-2, reads DAMVIQNPRYQVTQFGKPVTLSCSQTLNHNVMYWYQQKSSQAPKLLFHYYDKDFNNEADTPDNFQSRRPNTSFCFLDIRSPGLGDTAMYLCATSRDGWDRPLGYTFGSGTRLTVV.